This T cell receptor beta chain was observed in a study of CD8 T cells in Susac syndrome. TCR beta sequences were obtained from blood CD8+ and CD4+ T cells. Bulk CD8+ and CD4+ cells came from magnetic negative isolation; CD8+ TEMRA by FACS. Reverse transcription used roughly 0.5 to 1 ug RNA and random hexamers. Amplification of TCR beta CDR3 used immunoSEQ multiplex PCR across 54 Vbeta and 13 Jbeta. TCRdb itself ran the immunoSEQ multiplex PCR reads through MiXCR, one entry per CDR3 protein. The table records about 300,000 distinct CDR3 sequences, almost 85% of them present only once. This CDR3 spans 17 amino acids. Germline V gives CDR1 LGHDT, CDR2 YNNKEL (reference sequence). Trimming cost V 0 bases and J 7 bases, with 21 bases left between them.

The rearrangement links TRBV3-1 to TRBJ2-5; D might be TRBD1 (5 bases). This TCR came from a human donor with multiple sclerosis. Sequencing was performed on CD8+ T cells from PBMCs. In DNA form, the CDR3 reads TGTGCCAGCAGCCAAGATGAGGACACCTTTGCCTTAAGGACCCAGTACTTC. This translates into CASSQDEDTFALRTQYF.